This is a list of T cell receptor beta chains from one sample in a study of blood T cell repertoires in COVID-19. Profiled with immunoSEQ multiplex PCR; TCRdb holds only in-frame clones, not every one. The repertoire includes about 62,000 clones, more than 80% of them detected once, and under 20% sits in the top ten. The specimen was peripheral blood. The source of these receptors is a woman aged 60-70 years with COVID-19, enrolled during active disease. CDR3s include the opening cysteine and the closing phenylalanine or tryptophan.

v_call	j_call	cdr3_aa
TRBV5-1	TRBJ1-2	CASSLGGVQGALDGYTF
TRBV11-3	TRBJ1-3	CASSLWTGSGNTIYF
TRBV13	TRBJ2-1	CASSLVPGNSYNEQFF
TRBV11-2	TRBJ2-7	CASSLVPGQGGGEQYF
TRBV6-5	TRBJ1-1	CASRYPAGGTEAFF
TRBV7-2	TRBJ1-5	CASSPDRAQQPQHF
TRBV13	TRBJ1-2	CASSLDGGVAGSYTF
TRBV7-3	TRBJ1-2	CASSSTGGASDGYTF
TRBV6-5	TRBJ1-1	CASRSRQRNTEAFF
TRBV19	TRBJ2-1	CASSLSGSSYNEQFF
TRBV28	TRBJ2-3	CASSPWETSGTDTQYF
TRBV7-9	TRBJ1-5	CASSLGHGTGGNQPQHF
TRBV9	TRBJ2-7	CASSGPPGAGGIEQYF
TRBV6-5	TRBJ1-4	CASRRTATNEKLFF
TRBV28	TRBJ2-1	CASSRLDRSANEQFF
TRBV18	TRBJ2-2	CASSPYQGADTGELFF
TRBV19	TRBJ1-5	CASSMVGGRSNQPQHF
TRBV7-3	TRBJ1-2	CASSLNLNYGYTF
TRBV5-4	TRBJ1-1	CASSPDIRNTEAFF
TRBV9	TRBJ1-5	CASSAGQAANQPQHF
TRBV5-1	TRBJ2-7	CASSLRDRGSPEQYF
TRBV5-6	TRBJ1-4	CASSLRSGHVYEKLFF
TRBV6-5	TRBJ2-7	CASRGMGTGVYEQYF
TRBV29-1	TRBJ2-3	CSVQSRTGGRDTQYF
TRBV2	TRBJ1-2	CASSRGANYGYTF
TRBV15	TRBJ2-5	CATSRDQREGPETQYF
TRBV3-1/TRBV3-2	TRBJ1-2	CASSQGDTGYTF
TRBV6-2/TRBV6-3	TRBJ2-3	CASSYAPEADTQYF
TRBV5-1	TRBJ2-1	CASSLVLAGRNEQFF
TRBV7-6	TRBJ1-6	CASSLTWTGNSPLHF
TRBV19	TRBJ1-4	CASMGPSKDNEKLFF
TRBV6-5	TRBJ2-7	CASSWGTGGGYEQYF
TRBV7-8	TRBJ1-5	CASSLDGVPDQPQHF
TRBV9	TRBJ1-2	CASSVGTGGAYGYTF
TRBV5-1	TRBJ2-2	CASSLPSGDTGELFF
TRBV7-2	TRBJ2-5	CASSDPNRAQYF
TRBV7-2	TRBJ1-2	CASSLGQAGYTF
TRBV25-1	TRBJ1-2	CASSESRSPGNFGYTF
TRBV7-2	TRBJ1-1	CASSPQGNTEAFF
TRBV29-1	TRBJ2-7	CSVGQTYEQYF
TRBV5-4	TRBJ1-1	CASSTDRGNTEAFF
TRBV29-1	TRBJ2-7	CSVEVGFRGRTGLSDEQYF
TRBV19	TRBJ2-7	CASTASSGLRGGEQYF
TRBV19	TRBJ1-1	CASSLIVLAGSNTEAFF
TRBV27	TRBJ2-3	CASSPGGRTSGIYTDTQYF
TRBV10-3	TRBJ1-1	CAISESTPRYAEAFF
TRBV6-1	TRBJ2-5	CASSGPSGQGMETQYF
TRBV6-5	TRBJ2-7	CASSYSAVYEQYF
TRBV24-1	TRBJ2-5	CATSDLRTQYF
TRBV5-1	TRBJ2-5	CASSLEPGLAGRETQYF
TRBV11-2	TRBJ1-1	CASSHGQGAFF
TRBV10-3	TRBJ2-3	CAISLTITSTDTQYF
TRBV6-5	TRBJ1-2	CASSSGIYGYTF